The T cell receptor beta chain described here comes from a study of cytomegalovirus exposure and HLA in healthy donors. Study findings and constraints: Confirmation was obtained in vitro that a few CMV-associated chains are specific for CMV antigens.

Profiling relied on immunoSEQ multiplex PCR, and the TCRdb table lists in-frame clones only, not all of them. Of about 330,000 clones listed, roughly 90% are singletons. The CDR3 has 13 residues. Trimming removed 6 bases at V and 0 bases at J, with 9 bases between. Germline loops: CDR1 MNHEY, CDR2 SMNVEV (reference sequence). For this clone: Its antigen is unknown.

Sequenced material: PBMCs. The origin of this receptor is a young woman in good health and CMV-seronegative. The genes are TRBV27 and TRBJ2-7; unclear D gene. CDR3 sequence: CASRLNPSYEQYF. The CDR3 DNA reads TGTGCCAGCAGACTTAACCCCTCCTACGAGCAGTACTTC.